This T cell receptor (beta chain) was sequenced in a study of blood T cell repertoires in COVID-19. This table comes from immunoSEQ multiplex PCR, and its TCRdb copy is limited to in-frame clones, with some not included. The profile shows about 440,000 clones, roughly nine tenths of them singletons. A word on this clone: The sample carries other DNA sequences with the same CDR3.

Sequencing input: PBMCs or T cells enriched from blood (not recorded which). The receptor was isolated from a woman aged 18 to 35 with acute COVID-19.

CDR3 bases: TGTGCCAGCAGCTTGTCCAATAGCAATCAGCCCCAGCATTTT. Translating it yields CASSLSNSNQPQHF. This rearrangement joins TRBV7-2 to TRBJ1-5; D is ambiguous. This CDR3 comprises 14 residues. Trimming shortened V by 3 bases and J by 0 bases, and 6 bases separated the two germline ends. Germline assignment: CDR1 SGHTA and CDR2 FQGNSA.